These T cell receptor beta chains were read from a single sample in a study of blood T cell repertoires in COVID-19. Data came from immunoSEQ multiplex PCR; TCRdb stores just in-frame clones and leaves some out. The top ten clones hold 20% of a sample with about 36,000 clones, roughly 90% of them seen once. Sequenced material: peripheral blood. These receptors were obtained from a man aged 60-69 years with acute or convalescent COVID-19. The CDR3 runs from the conserved cysteine through the conserved F or W. D genes are given only for firm matches. Clone size is stated in some rows and not others, as once, few, many or a class when expanded.

CASRGEGQPQHF	TGTGCCAGCAGAGGGGAAGGTCAGCCCCAGCATTTT	NA	NA	TRBV6-5	TRBJ1-5
CASSQTVYEQYF	TGTGCCAGCAGCCAGACAGTTTACGAGCAGTACTTC	NA	NA	TRBV7-8	TRBJ2-7
CASSYNRVSDTQYF	TGTGCCAGCAGTTATAACAGGGTTTCAGATACGCAGTATTTT	NA	NA	TRBV6-5	TRBJ2-3
CASSLARHLSNQPQHF	TGTGCCAGCAGCTTAGCGCGCCACCTTAGCAATCAGCCCCAGCATTTT	NA	NA	TRBV7-8	TRBJ1-5
CASSSRGDSPLHF	TGTGCCAGTAGTTCCAGGGGGGATTCACCCCTCCACTTT	TRBD1	NA	TRBV19	TRBJ1-6
CASSPPGVNTEAFF	TGCGCCAGCAGCCCCCCAGGCGTGAACACTGAAGCTTTCTTT	NA	NA	TRBV5-1	TRBJ1-1
CASSRRGVLGTEAFF	TGTGCCAGCAGTCGCAGGGGGGTCCTTGGCACTGAAGCTTTCTTT	TRBD1	NA	TRBV6-5	TRBJ1-1
CASSLRGNTGELFF	TGCGCCAGCAGCTTGAGGGGGAACACCGGGGAGCTGTTTTTT	NA	few	TRBV5-1	TRBJ2-2
CASSRDRAGQPQHF	TGTGCCAGCAGCCGAGACAGGGCCGGTCAGCCCCAGCATTTT	TRBD1	NA	TRBV27	TRBJ1-5
CASSISGGRGNSYEQYF	TGTGCCAGTAGTATTTCCGGCGGACGGGGGAACTCCTACGAGCAGTACTTC	NA	NA	TRBV19	TRBJ2-7
CASSDSLLSGNTIYF	TGCGCCAGCAGCGACAGCCTTCTCTCTGGAAACACCATATATTTT	NA	few	TRBV10-1	TRBJ1-3
CASSLDRNTEAFF	TGTGCCAGCAGCTTAGACAGAAACACTGAAGCTTTCTTT	NA	few	TRBV7-2	TRBJ1-1
CASSKQGGSENTIYF	TGTGCCAGTAGTAAACAAGGAGGCTCTGAAAACACCATATATTTT	NA	NA	TRBV19	TRBJ1-3
CATSEGQGVNQPQHF	TGTGCCACCAGTGAAGGACAGGGGGTAAATCAGCCCCAGCATTTT	TRBD1	NA	TRBV24-1	TRBJ1-5
CASTPVPTGSDTQYF	TGTGCCAGCACCCCCGTACCGACAGGCTCAGATACGCAGTATTTT	NA	NA	TRBV7-8	TRBJ2-3
CASSLIGGLYNEQFF	TGTGCCAGCAGCTTGATAGGGGGCCTTTACAATGAGCAGTTCTTC	TRBD1	NA	TRBV5-5	TRBJ2-1
CASSGQGRENIQYF	TGTGCCAGCAGTGGTCAGGGGAGGGAAAACATTCAGTACTTC	NA	NA	TRBV2	TRBJ2-4
CASKRTGSNYGYTF	TGTGCCAGCAAGCGGACAGGGAGCAACTATGGCTACACCTTC	TRBD1	once	TRBV6-6	TRBJ1-2
CASSGGQGRISEAFF	TGTGCCAGCAGCGGGGGACAGGGACGGATCTCTGAAGCTTTCTTT	TRBD1	NA	TRBV9	TRBJ1-1
CASSEDRANYGYTF	TGTGCCAGCAGCGAGGACAGGGCTAACTATGGCTACACCTTC	TRBD1	NA	TRBV27	TRBJ1-2
CATRKGGRTEAFF	TGTGCCACCAGGAAAGGGGGCAGGACTGAAGCTTTCTTT	TRBD1	NA	TRBV24-1	TRBJ1-1
CASSLVLGQNYGYTF	TGTGCCAGCAGCTTAGTGCTGGGCCAGAACTATGGCTACACCTTC	NA	NA	TRBV7-8	TRBJ1-2
CASSLPGEETQYF	TGCGCCAGCAGCTTACCAGGGGAAGAGACCCAGTACTTC	NA	NA	TRBV5-1	TRBJ2-5
CASSALGANTEAFF	TGTGCCAGCAGCGCCCTGGGCGCGAACACTGAAGCTTTCTTT	NA	NA	TRBV11-2	TRBJ1-1